The 23 T cell receptor beta chains reported below all come from one sample, sequenced in a study of blood T cell repertoires in COVID-19. Generated by immunoSEQ multiplex PCR, the TCRdb table keeps only in-frame clones and is missing some. In the table there are about 120,000 clones, about 90% of which are singletons. Sequencing input: peripheral blood. These receptors came from a woman aged 60-75 years with COVID-19, enrolled during active disease.

The V gene is TRBV7-3, the J gene TRBJ2-3; possible D gene TRBD1, 5 bases. The CDR3 contains 14 residues. Germline values: CDR1 SGHTA, CDR2 FQGTGA. The germline V and J ends were trimmed by 5 bases and 0 bases, with 9 bases remaining between them. The CDR3 sequence is CASSADRSTDTQYF. In DNA, the CDR3 is TGTGCCAGCAGCGCAGACAGAAGCACAGATACGCAGTATTTT.

The gene calls are TRBV3-1 (or the pseudogene TRBV3-2) and TRBJ2-7; D perhaps matches TRBD2 (7 bases). CDR1 LGHDT and CDR2 YNNKEL come from the germline V gene (reference sequence). Trimming removed 4 bases at V and 6 bases at J, with 16 bases between. The CDR3 extends over 14 amino acids. The CDR3 is CASSREGGLGEQYF. The CDR3 DNA follows: TGTGCCAGCAGCCGGGAGGGGGGATTAGGCGAGCAGTACTTC.

The chain combines TRBV5-1 with TRBJ2-1; D uncertain. Trimming shortened V by 0 bases and J by 0 bases, and 10 bases separated the two germline ends. From germline, CDR1 is SGHRS and CDR2 YFSETQ. This CDR3 is built from 16 residues. The CDR3 loop is CASSLAAQSSYNEQFF. The CDR3 DNA reads TGCGCCAGCAGCTTGGCCGCACAGAGCTCCTACAATGAGCAGTTCTTC.

The chain has TRBV4-2 and TRBJ2-1, with 9 bases fitting TRBD1. The CDR3 consists of 21 residues. The V gene's germline CDR1 is LGHNA and CDR2 YNFKEQ. The ends lost 4 bases at V and 0 bases at J; junction bases unmatched: 19. Here the CDR3 reads CASSLVPGQGFILSSYNEQFF. CDR3 nucleotide sequence: TGTGCCAGCAGCCTTGTCCCGGGACAGGGTTTTATCCTAAGCTCCTACAATGAGCAGTTCTTC.

The rearrangement uses TRBV5-6 and TRBJ1-2; no reliable D call. The germline V and J ends were trimmed by 3 bases and 4 bases, with 19 bases remaining between them. The CDR3 is 16 residues long. Germline CDR1 SGHDT, CDR2 YYEEEE. The CDR3 DNA sequence: TGTGCCAGCAGCTCCCTCATTCAAATCGGTGTCTATGGCTACACCTTC. This gives the protein CASSSLIQIGVYGYTF.

This clone showed up just once. The V gene is TRBV6-2 or TRBV6-3, the J gene TRBJ1-2; D remains ambiguous. This CDR3 is built from 12 residues. Looked up from germline, CDR1 is MNHEY and CDR2 is SVGEGT. The V end lost 2 bases, the J end lost 7 bases, and 8 bases lay between the germline ends. This CDR3 is CASSYTRIGYTF. The CDR3 coding sequence is TGTGCCAGCAGTTACACGCGCATTGGCTACACCTTC.

The genes are TRBV3-1 (or the pseudogene TRBV3-2) and TRBJ1-3; D remains unclear. Germline loops: CDR1 LGHDT, CDR2 YNNKEL (reference sequence). V was shortened by 2 bases and J by 7 bases, with 12 bases between the two germline ends. The CDR3 totals 14 residues. CDR3 DNA sequence: TGTGCCAGCAGCCAATCCACATTGAGGAACACCATATATTTT. Protein product: CASSQSTLRNTIYF.

CDR3 protein: CASKSVSEQFF. For the CDR3, the DNA is TGTGCCAGCAAAAGCGTCTCAGAGCAGTTCTTC. J is TRBJ2-1 and V is TRBV6-5; D not resolved. This CDR3 is built from 11 residues. Germline CDR1 MNHEY, CDR2 SVGAGI. V was clipped by 7 bases and J by 10 bases, with 11 bases between them.

This chain uses TRBV5-5 with TRBJ2-5, with TRBD1 identical over 12 bases. J lost 5 bases, V lost 2 bases, and 4 bases had no gene match. The CDR3 runs to 15 residues. Germline lookup yields CDR1 SGHKS and CDR2 YYEKEE (reference sequence). The CDR3 DNA sequence: TGTGCCAGCAGCTTCCGGGACAGGGGGCGGGAGACCCAGTACTTC. Amino acids: CASSFRDRGRETQYF.

The chain links TRBV30 to TRBJ2-5, with D perhaps matching TRBD1 (5 bases). The CDR3 sequence is 12 residues long. The V gene's germline CDR1 is GTSNPN and CDR2 SVGIG (reference sequence). The V end was cut by 2 bases, the J end by 2 bases, with 6 bases between. Written as DNA, the CDR3 is TGTGCCTGGAGTACAGGACAAGAGACCCAGTACTTC. It yields the protein CAWSTGQETQYF.

V usage is TRBV11-2 and J usage is TRBJ1-2; 8 positions match TRBD1. Germline loops: CDR1 SGHAT, CDR2 FQNNGV. The J segment lost 4 bases and the V segment lost 4 bases, leaving 8 bases of the junction unmatched. The CDR3 is 15 residues long. CDR3 protein: CASSSVRGLSYGYTF. The DNA for the CDR3 is TGTGCCAGCAGCTCAGTCAGGGGGCTAAGCTATGGCTACACCTTC.

The J gene is TRBJ1-4, the V gene TRBV19; perhaps TRBD1 as D (6 bases). Germline V gene data show CDR1 as LNHDA and CDR2 as SQIVND (reference sequence). The V end lost 4 bases, the J end lost 8 bases, and 14 bases lay between the germline ends. The CDR3 is 14 residues long. The CDR3 sequence: CASSTRGRGEKLFF. The CDR3 coding sequence is TGTGCCAGTAGTACCAGGGGAAGAGGGGAAAAACTGTTTTTT.

The chain uses TRBV5-6 and TRBJ2-7; tentatively, D is TRBD1 (6 bases). V was clipped by 3 bases and J by 3 bases, with 16 bases between them. This CDR3 region has 15 residues. Germline V gives CDR1 SGHDT, CDR2 YYEEEE. The CDR3 DNA reads as TGTGCCAGCAGCTCTTCCGGGACACTTAACTACGAGCAGTACTTC. It translates to CASSSSGTLNYEQYF.

This chain joins TRBV5-6 and TRBJ1-4; 7 nucleotides align to TRBD1. J was trimmed by 0 bases and V by 4 bases; bases with no gene match: 6. This CDR3 spans 16 amino acids. Germline CDR1 is SGHDT and CDR2 is YYEEEE. The CDR3 DNA reads as TGTGCCAGCAGCACGACAGGGACGGCAACTAATGAAAAACTGTTTTTT. It yields the protein CASSTTGTATNEKLFF.

The chain links TRBV5-4 to TRBJ2-3; weak D call: TRBD2 (6 bases). Trimming shortened V by 5 bases and J by 4 bases, and 14 bases separated the two germline ends. Germline CDR1 is SGHNT and CDR2 is YYREEE (reference sequence). The CDR3 totals 14 residues. In DNA form, the CDR3 reads TGTGCCAGCAGGCCGGGGGTAGCGCCAGATACGCAGTATTTT. The encoded protein is CASRPGVAPDTQYF. Filled out from reference TRBV5-4 and TRBJ2-3, the complete variable domain reads ETGVTQSPTHLIKTRGQQVTLRCSSQSGHNTVSWYQQALGQGPQFIFQYYREEENGRGNFPPRFSGLQFPNYSSELNVNALELDDSALYLCASRPGVAPDTQYFGPGTRLTVL.

V gene TRBV19 combines with J gene TRBJ2-2; 9 nucleotides agree with TRBD1. CDR3 length equals 16 residues. The germline V gene encodes CDR1 LNHDA and CDR2 SQIVND (reference sequence). The ends lost 3 bases at V and 7 bases at J; junction bases unmatched: 9. In nucleotides, the CDR3 is TGTGCCAGTAGTATGGGGACAGGGAATAAAGACGGGGAGCTGTTTTTT. Its protein is CASSMGTGNKDGELFF.

J is TRBJ1-1 and V is TRBV19; a weak D match, TRBD1 (6 bases). Germline loops: CDR1 LNHDA, CDR2 SQIVND (reference sequence). This CDR3 is built from 13 residues. V was trimmed by 6 bases and J by 3 bases, leaving 11 bases between them. Here the CDR3 reads CASSGTRDTEAFF. The CDR3 DNA reads TGTGCCAGTAGCGGGACACGGGACACTGAAGCTTTCTTT.

V is TRBV2 and J is TRBJ2-2; D ambiguous. The V gene lost 4 bases and the J gene lost 0 bases, with 9 bases spanning the gap. The CDR3 loop spans 15 amino acids. Germline V gene sequence: CDR1 SNHLY, CDR2 FYNNEI. CDR3 amino acids: CASSARVSNTGELFF. CDR3 nucleotide sequence: TGTGCCAGCAGTGCCCGGGTTTCGAACACCGGGGAGCTGTTTTTT.

The V and J genes are TRBV6-5 and TRBJ1-2; the match to TRBD1 covers 10 bases. The V and J ends lost 2 bases and 3 bases, in that order; junction bases with no gene match: 3. CDR1 is MNHEY and CDR2 is SVGAGI in the germline V gene. This CDR3 contains 15 residues. The DNA of the CDR3 is TGTGCCAGCAGTTACCGGGACAGGGGCTACTATGGCTACACCTTC. This codes for CASSYRDRGYYGYTF.

This chain connects TRBV9 to TRBJ1-6; no firm D call. V shed 3 bases and J shed 9 bases, with 10 bases lying between them. CDR1 is SGDLS and CDR2 is YYNGEE in the germline V gene. The CDR3 has 13 residues. This CDR3 reads CASSAGEGSPLHF. In DNA form, the CDR3 reads TGTGCCAGCAGCGCCGGTGAGGGTTCACCCCTCCACTTT.

This chain uses TRBV6-1 with TRBJ2-5; TRBD2 might be the D (6 bases). Trimming removed 4 bases from V and 1 base from J, with 16 bases in between. The CDR3 covers 16 residues. In germline, CDR1 is MNHNS, CDR2 SASEGT. CDR3 coding DNA: TGTGCCAGCAGTGGACCCCGGGGGACGGTCCAAGAGACCCAGTACTTC. Its translation is CASSGPRGTVQETQYF.

The genes are TRBV25-1 and TRBJ1-1, with a tentative D call TRBD1 (6 bases). The length of the CDR3 is 14 residues. Between the trimmed V and J ends, which lost 4 bases and 3 bases, there was a span of 12 bases. The germline CDR1 and CDR2 sequences are MGHDK and SYGVNS. The CDR3 DNA reads as TGTGCCAGCAGTGGCAGGGGTTTGTACACTGAAGCTTTCTTT. Translating it yields CASSGRGLYTEAFF.

This chain joins TRBV30 and TRBJ1-4; 7 bases line up with TRBD1. V lost 5 bases, J lost 6 bases, and 9 bases stayed unmatched. The CDR3 has 14 residues. Germline loops: CDR1 GTSNPN, CDR2 SVGIG (reference sequence). CDR3 coding DNA: TGTGCCTGGGGGCGGGACAGAGGGGATGAAAAACTGTTTTTT. Protein product: CAWGRDRGDEKLFF.